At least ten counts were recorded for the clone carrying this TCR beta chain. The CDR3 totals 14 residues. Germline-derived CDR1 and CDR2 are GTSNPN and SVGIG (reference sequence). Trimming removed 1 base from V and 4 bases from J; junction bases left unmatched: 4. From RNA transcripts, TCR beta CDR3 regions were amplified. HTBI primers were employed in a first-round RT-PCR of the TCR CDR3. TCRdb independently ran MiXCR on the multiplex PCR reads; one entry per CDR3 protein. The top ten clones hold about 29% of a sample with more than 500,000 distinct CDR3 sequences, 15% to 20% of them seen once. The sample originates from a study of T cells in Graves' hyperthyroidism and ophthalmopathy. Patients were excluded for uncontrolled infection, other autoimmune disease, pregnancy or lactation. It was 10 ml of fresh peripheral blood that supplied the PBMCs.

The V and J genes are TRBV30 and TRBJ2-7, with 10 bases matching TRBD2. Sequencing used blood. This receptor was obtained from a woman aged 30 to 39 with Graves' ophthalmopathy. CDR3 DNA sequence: TGTGCCTGGAGTGAGGATAGCGGGAGGTACGAGCAGTACTTC. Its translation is CAWSEDSGRYEQYF.